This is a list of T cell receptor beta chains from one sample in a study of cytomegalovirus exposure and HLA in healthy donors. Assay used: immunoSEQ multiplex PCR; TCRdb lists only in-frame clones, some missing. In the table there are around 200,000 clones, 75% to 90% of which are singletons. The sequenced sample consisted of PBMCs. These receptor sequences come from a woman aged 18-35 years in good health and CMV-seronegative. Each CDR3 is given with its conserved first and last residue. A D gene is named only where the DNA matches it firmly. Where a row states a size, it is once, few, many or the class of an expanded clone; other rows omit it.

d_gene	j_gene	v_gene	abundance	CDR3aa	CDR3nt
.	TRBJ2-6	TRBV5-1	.	CASRVLSGTGANVLTF	TGCGCCAGCAGAGTCTTGTCAGGGACTGGGGCCAACGTCCTGACTTTC
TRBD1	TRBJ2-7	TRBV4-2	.	CASSQVSGTGSYEQYF	TGTGCCAGCAGCCAAGTATCCGGGACAGGGAGTTACGAGCAGTACTTC
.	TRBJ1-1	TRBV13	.	CASSLGGSINTEAFF	TGTGCCAGCAGCTTAGGGGGCAGCATCAACACTGAAGCTTTCTTT
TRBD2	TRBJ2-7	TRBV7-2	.	CASSLTSGSYEQYF	TGTGCCAGCAGCCTGACTAGCGGGAGTTACGAGCAGTACTTC
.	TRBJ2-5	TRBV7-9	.	CASSPPSGETQYF	TGTGCCAGCAGCCCGCCGAGCGGGGAGACCCAGTACTTC
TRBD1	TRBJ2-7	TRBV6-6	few	CASSYATPGGEQYF	TGTGCCAGCAGTTACGCTACGCCAGGGGGCGAGCAGTACTTC
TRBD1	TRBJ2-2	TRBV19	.	CASSIPGTDTGELFF	TGTGCCAGTAGTATACCAGGGACAGACACCGGGGAGCTGTTTTTT
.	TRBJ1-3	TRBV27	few	CASSRGNTIYF	TGTGCCAGCAGTCGTGGAAACACCATATATTTT
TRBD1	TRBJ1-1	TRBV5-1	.	CASTSTGANTEAFF	TGCGCCAGCACCTCGACAGGGGCGAACACTGAAGCTTTCTTT
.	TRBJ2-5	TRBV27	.	CASSLRSTKPQETQYF	TGTGCCAGCAGTTTACGCTCGACTAAACCCCAAGAGACCCAGTACTTC
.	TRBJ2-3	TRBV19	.	CASSIESGEDTQYF	TGTGCCAGTAGTATTGAGTCGGGGGAAGATACGCAGTATTTT
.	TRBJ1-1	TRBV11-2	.	CASSFQGPSGGEAFF	TGTGCCAGCAGCTTCCAGGGGCCATCGGGGGGTGAAGCTTTCTTT
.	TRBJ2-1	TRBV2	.	CASSEDHVAYNEQFF	TGTGCCAGCAGTGAAGACCATGTAGCCTACAATGAGCAGTTCTTC
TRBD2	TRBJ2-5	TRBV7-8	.	CASSPPEGLAEQETQYF	TGTGCCAGCAGCCCCCCCGAGGGACTAGCGGAACAAGAGACCCAGTACTTC
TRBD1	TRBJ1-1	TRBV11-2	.	CASSWDSRPKGEAFF	TGTGCCAGCAGCTGGGACAGTAGGCCAAAAGGTGAAGCTTTCTTT
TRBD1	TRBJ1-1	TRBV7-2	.	CASSLGGGRTEAFF	TGTGCCAGCAGCTTAGGAGGGGGCAGGACTGAAGCTTTCTTT
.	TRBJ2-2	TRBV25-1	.	CASSEWRSCTGELFF	TGTGCCAGCAGTGAATGGCGGAGCTGCACCGGGGAGCTGTTTTTT
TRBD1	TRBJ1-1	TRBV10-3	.	CATERGTANTEAFF	TGTGCCACCGAACGGGGGACAGCGAACACTGAAGCTTTCTTT
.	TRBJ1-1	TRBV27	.	CASSWLQGTEAFF	TGTGCCAGCAGTTGGCTACAGGGTACTGAAGCTTTCTTT
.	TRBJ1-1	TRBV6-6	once	CASRYNMNTEAFF	TGTGCCAGCAGGTACAACATGAACACTGAAGCTTTCTTT
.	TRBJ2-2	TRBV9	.	CASSVAGPTGELFF	TGTGCCAGCAGCGTAGCAGGGCCCACCGGGGAGCTGTTTTTT
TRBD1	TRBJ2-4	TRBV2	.	CASSDGTGGWDIQYF	TGTGCCAGCAGTGATGGGACAGGGGGCTGGGACATTCAGTACTTC
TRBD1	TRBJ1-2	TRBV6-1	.	CASREAGQGHYGYTF	TGTGCCAGCAGGGAAGCAGGACAGGGGCACTATGGCTACACCTTC